The clone carrying this T cell receptor beta chain was detected many times. CDR1 is SGHAT and CDR2 is FQNNGV in the germline V gene. Trimming took 6 bases from V and 3 from J, leaving 8 bases between them. The CDR3 has 13 residues. This specimen belongs to a study of identical twins. TCRdb fed the 5' RACE reads into MiXCR, producing one record per CDR3 protein. The sample holds 690,000 or so distinct CDR3 sequences; less than 10% are singletons and the top ten take more than 0.75%. This same sample was also taken into another study, of yellow fever vaccine responses in identical twins.

V usage is TRBV11-2 and J usage is TRBJ2-2, with TRBD1 as a possible D gene (5 bases). The source of this sequence is a woman aged 18-30 years in good health. The sample taken for sequencing was PBMCs. The CDR3 reads CASRRQHTGELFF. The DNA of the CDR3 is TGTGCCAGCAGGAGACAGCACACCGGGGAGCTGTTTTTT.